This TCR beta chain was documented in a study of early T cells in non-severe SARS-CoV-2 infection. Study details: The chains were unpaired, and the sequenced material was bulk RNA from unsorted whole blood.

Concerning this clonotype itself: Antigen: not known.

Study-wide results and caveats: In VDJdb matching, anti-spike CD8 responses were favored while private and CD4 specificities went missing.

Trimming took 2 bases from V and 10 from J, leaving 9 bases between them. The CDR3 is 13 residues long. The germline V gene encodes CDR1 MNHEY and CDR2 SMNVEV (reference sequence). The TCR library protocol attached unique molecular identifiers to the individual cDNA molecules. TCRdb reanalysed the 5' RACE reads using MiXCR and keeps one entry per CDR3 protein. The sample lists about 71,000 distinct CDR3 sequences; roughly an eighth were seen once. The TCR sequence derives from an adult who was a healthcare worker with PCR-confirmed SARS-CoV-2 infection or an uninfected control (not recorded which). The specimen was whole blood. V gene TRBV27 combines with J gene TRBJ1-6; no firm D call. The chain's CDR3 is CASSLGVGSPLHF. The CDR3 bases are TGTGCCAGCAGTTTAGGGGTTGGGTCACCCCTCCACTTT.